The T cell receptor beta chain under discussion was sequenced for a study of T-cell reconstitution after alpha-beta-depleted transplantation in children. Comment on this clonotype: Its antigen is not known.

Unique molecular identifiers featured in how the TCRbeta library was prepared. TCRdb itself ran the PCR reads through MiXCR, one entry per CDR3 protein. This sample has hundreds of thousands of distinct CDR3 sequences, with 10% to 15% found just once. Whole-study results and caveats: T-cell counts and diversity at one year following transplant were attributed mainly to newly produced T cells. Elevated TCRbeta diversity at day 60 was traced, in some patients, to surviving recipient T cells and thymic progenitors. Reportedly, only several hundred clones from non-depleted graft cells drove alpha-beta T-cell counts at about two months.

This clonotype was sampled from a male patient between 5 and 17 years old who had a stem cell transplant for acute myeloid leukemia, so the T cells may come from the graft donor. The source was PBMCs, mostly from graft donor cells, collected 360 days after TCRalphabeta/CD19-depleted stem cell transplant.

This CDR3 reads CASSPLQGLPTDTQYF. The DNA for the CDR3 is TGTGCCAGCAGTCCCCTACAGGGGCTCCCCACAGATACGCAGTATTTT. This chain uses TRBV27 with TRBJ2-3, with TRBD1 identical over 7 bases. The trim removed 5 bases at V and 2 bases at J, leaving 10 bases unmatched. The germline V gene has CDR1 MNHEY and CDR2 SMNVEV (reference sequence). CDR3 size: 16 residues.